The 30 T cell receptor beta chains below were found in one sample sequenced in a study of low-dose radiotherapy and immunotherapy resistance in tumors. Noted time point: after trial treatment. Sample treatment: LDRT plus nivolumab, ipilimumab, low-dose cyclophosphamide and aspirin (RACIN trial). TRAV and TRBV primers primed cDNA for both TCRalpha and TCRbeta. A constant-region primer paired with the V-primer adapter amplified TCRs over about 20 PCR cycles. TCRdb called the reads again in MiXCR, with one record for every CDR3 protein. The data contain 40,000 or so distinct CDR3 sequences, less than 25% of them seen just once; the ten biggest clones take up approximately 8.3%. This material consisted of PBMCs, taken after low-dose radiotherapy plus immunotherapy. These receptors all come from a female donor with ovarian cancer.

This clonotype came up many times. This chain connects TRBV28 to TRBJ2-3, with 10 bases identical to TRBD1. The CDR3 is 15 amino acids. From germline, CDR1 is MDHEN and CDR2 SYDVKM. Trimming removed 6 bases from V and 2 bases from J; junction bases left unmatched: 5. CDR3 amino acids: CASRQGQGFTDTQYF. As DNA, the CDR3 is TGTGCCAGCAGGCAGGGACAGGGGTTCACAGATACGCAGTATTTT.

The chain uses TRBV19 and TRBJ2-2; a weak D match, TRBD1 (5 bases). V lost 10 bases, J lost 6 bases, and 12 bases lay in between. The CDR3 length is 12 residues. Germline V gene data show CDR1 as LNHDA and CDR2 as SQIVND (reference sequence). Here the CDR3 reads CATGQPPGELFF. Written as DNA, the CDR3 is TGTGCCACAGGGCAGCCCCCCGGGGAGCTGTTTTTT.

This clonotype was observed at least ten times. The chain recombines TRBV30 with TRBJ1-2; tentatively, D is TRBD1 (6 bases). The CDR3 is 13 residues long. The V and J ends lost 0 bases and 3 bases respectively, with 8 bases between them. Germline V lookup: CDR1 GTSNPN, CDR2 SVGIG (reference sequence). CDR3 amino acids: CAWSVQGYYGYTF. Written as DNA, the CDR3 is TGTGCCTGGAGTGTTCAGGGGTACTATGGCTACACCTTC.

This sequence joins TRBV7-6 and TRBJ2-2, with 7 bases aligning to TRBD1. The junction had 7 bases not matched to a gene; V was cut back by 5 bases and J by 7 bases. CDR1 and CDR2 from the germline V gene are SGHVS and FNYEAQ. The CDR3 extends over 14 amino acids. CDR3 nucleotides: TGTGCCAGCAGCATTACAGGGGCTGGCGGGGAGCTGTTTTTT. It encodes CASSITGAGGELFF.

This clonotype was counted only a few times. The rearrangement joins TRBV12-3 or TRBV12-4 to TRBJ1-2, with TRBD1 matching 10 bases. V shed 2 bases, J shed 8 bases, and the junction held 11 bases outside the gene matches. This CDR3 comprises 16 residues. CDR3 DNA: TGTGCCAGCAGTTTACGGGGACAGGGGAATTTGCGGGGCTACACCTTC. It codes for CASSLRGQGNLRGYTF.

The CDR3, as DNA: TGTGCCAGCAGTGTAACTCCCGGCACTGAAGCTTTCTTT. Translation: CASSVTPGTEAFF. The chain is built from TRBV6-2 or TRBV6-3 and TRBJ1-1, with D hard to call. V was clipped by 5 bases and J by 4 bases, with 11 bases between them. The CDR3 contains 13 residues. CDR1 and CDR2 (germline): MNHEY, SVGEGT.

This clonotype was seen at least ten times. This chain links TRBV4-1 with TRBJ2-7; 7 nucleotides line up with TRBD1. The CDR3 has 16 amino acids. V shed 4 bases, J shed 2 bases, and the junction held 11 bases outside the gene matches. CDR1 and CDR2 from the germline V gene are MGHRA and YSYEKL. CDR3 DNA sequence: TGCGCCAGCAGCCGGAGAGGAGACGGGACAGCCTACGAGCAGTACTTC. Translating gives CASSRRGDGTAYEQYF.

The chain joins TRBV12-3 or TRBV12-4 to TRBJ2-3; 7 nucleotides agree with TRBD1. The CDR3 length is 13 residues. J gave up 6 bases and V 5 bases, and 5 bases lay outside the gene matches. DNA for the CDR3: TGTGCCAGCAGTCTCAGGGGGTGGGATACGCAGTATTTT. Residues: CASSLRGWDTQYF.

In its sample, this clonotype was seen many times. The chain links TRBV18 to TRBJ1-5; no clear D. The germline V gene encodes CDR1 KGHSH and CDR2 LQKENI. This CDR3 has 15 amino acids. Trimming shortened V by 3 bases and J by 0 bases, and 9 bases separated the two germline ends. DNA for the CDR3: TGTGCCAGCTCACCCGGGGTTTATAGCAATCAGCCCCAGCATTTT. Translated: CASSPGVYSNQPQHF.

This clonotype was observed a handful of times. The chain has TRBV5-4 and TRBJ2-3, with no clear D. Germline CDR1 SGHNT, CDR2 YYREEE (reference sequence). V lost 2 bases and J 4 bases, leaving 8 bases between the germline ends. There are 13 residues in the CDR3. The CDR3: CASSFDGSDTQYF. CDR3 sequence (DNA): TGTGCCAGCAGCTTTGACGGCTCAGATACGCAGTATTTT.

This clonotype was counted at least ten times. The chain couples TRBV10-3 to TRBJ2-1, with D possibly being TRBD1 (6 bases). The CDR3 covers 14 residues. Trimming shortened V by 0 bases and J by 10 bases, and 13 bases separated the two germline ends. Per the germline V gene, CDR1 is ENHRY and CDR2 is SYGVKD. This CDR3 reads CAISESTGGREQFF. As DNA, the CDR3 is TGTGCCATCAGTGAGTCGACAGGAGGCAGGGAGCAGTTCTTC.

The sample holds many counts of this clonotype. The J gene is TRBJ2-1, the V gene TRBV7-3; D is ambiguous. Germline values: CDR1 SGHTA, CDR2 FQGTGA. The V and J ends lost 3 bases and 0 bases respectively, with 9 bases between them. The CDR3 has 15 residues. As DNA, the CDR3 is TGTGCCAGCAGCTTTAGCCTCCACTCCTACAATGAGCAGTTCTTC. Residues: CASSFSLHSYNEQFF.

There are many counts of this clonotype. This chain links TRBV12-3 or TRBV12-4 with TRBJ2-3; D possibly corresponds to TRBD2 (6 bases). The CDR3 is 16 residues long. V was shortened by 6 bases and J by 0 bases, with 16 bases between the two germline ends. CDR3 amino acids: CASSPPGAGSTDTQYF. The CDR3 DNA reads as TGTGCCAGCAGCCCCCCTGGTGCGGGGAGCACAGATACGCAGTATTTT.

This clonotype was seen many times. The genes are TRBV10-3 and TRBJ1-2; D might be TRBD1 (5 bases). The CDR3 runs 14 residues. Germline CDR1 ENHRY, CDR2 SYGVKD. Trimming cost V 2 bases and J 4 bases, with 11 bases left between them. As DNA, the CDR3 is TGTGCCATCAGTGAGGGCCGGGGCCTCTATGGCTACACCTTC. Its protein product is CAISEGRGLYGYTF.

This clonotype was detected ten times or more. The V and J genes are TRBV4-1 and TRBJ1-4; perhaps TRBD1 as D (5 bases). The CDR3 is 12 residues long. Germline V gives CDR1 MGHRA, CDR2 YSYEKL. Trimming stripped 8 bases from V and 7 bases from J, with 11 bases between. The CDR3, as DNA: TGCGCCAGCGCAAATGGGGCTGAAAAACTGTTTTTT. Translation: CASANGAEKLFF.

In its sample, this clonotype was seen many times. The chain carries TRBV7-9 and TRBJ2-6, with a weak D call TRBD2 (6 bases). The CDR3 has 17 amino acids. The germline gives CDR1 SEHNR, CDR2 FQNEAQ (reference sequence). V lost 5 bases and J 2 bases, leaving 16 bases between the germline ends. CDR3 sequence: CASSPTVGGAGANVLTF. The CDR3 DNA follows: TGTGCCAGCAGCCCTACCGTGGGGGGTGCTGGGGCCAACGTCCTGACTTTC.

At least ten counts were recorded for this clonotype. The gene calls are TRBV20-1 and TRBJ2-7, with D possibly matching TRBD1 (6 bases). CDR3 length: 16 residues. V lost 0 bases and J lost 2, with 17 bases in between. Germline CDR1 is DFQATT and CDR2 is SNEGSKA (reference sequence). This CDR3 is CSARDPRTDNAYEQYF. CDR3 DNA: TGCAGTGCTAGAGATCCCCGGACAGACAATGCCTACGAGCAGTACTTC.

This clonotype came up many times. This chain links TRBV12-5 with TRBJ2-2; the D gene is possibly TRBD1 (5 bases). There are 12 residues in the CDR3. Trimming took 7 bases from V and 6 from J, leaving 9 bases between them. Germline assignment: CDR1 LGHNT and CDR2 FRNRAP. The CDR3 nucleotides read TGTGCTAGTGCCAGGGAATCCGGGGAGCTGTTTTTT. Translating gives CASARESGELFF.

J is TRBJ2-3 and V is TRBV20-1; TRBD2 matches at 13 bases. CDR3 length: 19 residues. V lost 3 bases to trimming and J lost 3 bases; unmatched junction nucleotides: 15. Germline V gene sequence: CDR1 DFQATT, CDR2 SNEGSKA (reference sequence). DNA for the CDR3: TGCAGTGCTAGCCCGACTAGCGGGAGGAGTATCATCCAGACAGATACGCAGTATTTT. Amino acid sequence: CSASPTSGRSIIQTDTQYF.

This chain links TRBV30 with TRBJ2-7; D call uncertain. The CDR3 consists of 13 residues. From germline, CDR1 is GTSNPN and CDR2 SVGIG (reference sequence). The V gene lost 4 bases and the J gene lost 3 bases, with 13 bases spanning the gap. CDR3 region: CAWTPAASYEQYF. The CDR3 DNA follows: TGTGCCTGGACGCCGGCCGCCAGCTACGAGCAGTACTTC.

This clonotype was seen many times. The gene calls are TRBV5-1 and TRBJ2-7; unclear D gene. The CDR3 is 12 amino acids. Germline assignment: CDR1 SGHRS and CDR2 YFSETQ. Deletions cut 2 bases from V and 1 base from J, with 4 bases between. This CDR3 is CASSLPSYEQYF. In DNA form, the CDR3 reads TGCGCCAGCAGCTTACCTTCCTACGAGCAGTACTTC.

This clonotype was observed many times. The junction departs from germline at one end; a sequencing error may be responsible. This chain joins TRBV4-1 and TRBJ1-1, with D uncertain. Germline loops: CDR1 MGHRA, CDR2 YSYEKL. The length of the CDR3 is 13 residues. The CDR3 region has the DNA TGTGCCAGCAGCCAAGCCATCGGGACTGAAGCTTTCTTT. This encodes CASSQAIGTEAFF.

The sample holds many counts of this clonotype. The CDR3, as DNA: TGCAGTGCTCCTATGACCCGCCATGGCTACACCTTC. Its protein product is CSAPMTRHGYTF. This chain uses TRBV20-1 with TRBJ1-2; no firm D call. The V gene's germline CDR1 is DFQATT and CDR2 SNEGSKA (reference sequence). The CDR3 covers 12 residues. V dropped 5 bases and J dropped 6 bases, with 13 bases sitting between them.

This clonotype was counted ten times or more. The genes are TRBV14 and TRBJ1-2; D remains unclear. The CDR3 is 17 residues long. The V end was cut by 4 bases, the J end by 6 bases, with 24 bases between. Germline CDR1 reads SGHDN; CDR2 reads FVKESK. CDR3 region: CASSLSELLGRLDGYTF. The CDR3 nucleotides are TGTGCCAGCAGCCTTTCGGAATTACTGGGCCGGTTAGATGGCTACACCTTC.

This clonotype was seen ten or more times. The chain employs TRBV5-1 and TRBJ1-3, with D tentatively TRBD1 (6 bases). This CDR3 region has 15 residues. The germline V and J ends were trimmed by 4 bases and 0 bases, with 11 bases remaining between them. Germline loops: CDR1 SGHRS, CDR2 YFSETQ. CDR3: CASSGGGGSGNTIYF. DNA of the CDR3: TGCGCCAGCAGCGGAGGAGGGGGCTCTGGAAACACCATATATTTT.

This clonotype was recorded at least ten times. The gene calls are TRBV7-2 and TRBJ2-7; tentative D call: TRBD2 (6 bases). The V gene's germline CDR1 is SGHTA and CDR2 FQGNSA. Trimming pared 0 bases from V and 1 base from J, leaving 13 bases between. The CDR3 loop spans 16 amino acids. For the CDR3, the DNA is TGTGCCAGCAGCTTAGCTGGGGGACTTGTATCCTACGAGCAGTACTTC. Its protein is CASSLAGGLVSYEQYF.

The J gene is TRBJ2-7, the V gene TRBV5-6; 8 nucleotides line up with TRBD1. CDR1 and CDR2 (germline): SGHDT, YYEEEE. The CDR3 sequence is 14 residues long. V gave up 5 bases and J gave up 6 bases; unmatched junction bases: 10. Here the CDR3 DNA reads TGTGCCAGCAGATCAACTCGGACAGGGTTCGAGCAGTACTTC. It specifies CASRSTRTGFEQYF.

By share of the sample, this clonotype is medium-sized. The J gene is TRBJ2-1, the V gene TRBV5-1; 10 nucleotides match TRBD1. Per germline, CDR1 SGHRS and CDR2 YFSETQ. V shed 4 bases and J 7 bases; nucleotides not matched to a gene: 8. The CDR3 contains 15 residues. CDR3 nucleotides: TGCGCCAGCAGCGTAGGGACAGGGGCTTGGAATGAGCAGTTCTTC. Translation: CASSVGTGAWNEQFF.

In its sample, this clonotype was seen many times. CDR3 nucleotides: TGTGCCAGCAGCCAAGATCCCGGTGATGATGAGCAGTTCTTC. This codes for CASSQDPGDDEQFF. V is TRBV3-1 and J is TRBJ2-1; D remains unclear. V gave up 0 bases and J gave up 8 bases, with 11 bases separating them. The germline CDR1 and CDR2 sequences are LGHDT and YNNKEL (reference sequence). The CDR3 totals 14 residues.

This clonotype was counted ten times or more. This sequence joins TRBV15 and TRBJ2-3; D is unclear. Trimming cost V 7 bases and J 2 bases, with 13 bases left between them. CDR3 size: 14 residues. Germline CDR1 and CDR2: LNHNV and YYDKDF (reference sequence). The CDR3 protein is CATTPELSTDTQYF. CDR3 in DNA: TGTGCCACCACCCCAGAGCTATCCACAGATACGCAGTATTTT.